One TCR beta chain is described in this entry. Autoimmune disease history or systemic immunosuppression was exclusionary. The study sampled blood at baseline, cycle 4 day 1, and cycle 7 day 1. This record comes from a study of OX40 agonist ivuxolimab in advanced cancers. As for the study in general: Six ivuxolimab dose levels, 0.01 to 10 mg/kg, were given intravenously every 2 weeks.

There are 16 residues in the CDR3. Germline V CDR1 and CDR2: MGHRA, YSYEKL. The V gene lost 0 bases and the J gene lost 8 bases, with 14 bases spanning the gap. TCRdb's table, derived via immunoSEQ multiplex PCR, lists solely in-frame clones and lacks some. The sample records approximately 84,000 clones, 89% being singletons. The source material was CD4+ or CD8+ T cells sorted from blood, sampled in a trial of the OX40 agonist ivuxolimab. The V gene is TRBV4-1, the J gene TRBJ1-6; no firm D call. This receptor was identified in an adult with an advanced solid tumor such as melanoma, head and neck, liver or kidney cancer. CDR3 loop: CASSQDPTARDSPLHF. The CDR3 DNA reads as TGCGCCAGCAGCCAAGATCCCACAGCCCGGGATTCACCCCTCCACTTT.